The T cell receptor beta chain under discussion was sequenced for a study of chemoradiotherapy in HPV16-positive cancers. Overall study results and limits: The functional HPV-specific definition rests on just a couple of HPV16-positive patients. Non-HPV-specific T cells did not expand in tumors during treatment, whereas candidate HPV-specific clones and E7-related motifs did.

V was pared by 3 bases and J by 5 bases, with 9 bases between. The germline CDR1 and CDR2 sequences are MNHEY and SMNVEV (reference sequence). The CDR3 extends over 13 amino acids. The sample holds a few counts of this clone. No antigen is known for it. Libraries were prepared by immunoSEQ multiplex PCR; TCRdb keeps only in-frame clonotypes and omits some of them. Of roughly 8,800 clones in the sample, less than 75% were seen once. The starting material was tumor tissue, obtained from a patient who underwent chemoradiotherapy. The chain combines TRBV27 with TRBJ2-3; D gene uncertain. This TCR was recovered from a human donor with HPV-associated anogenital cancer. The CDR3 DNA sequence: TGTGCCAGCAGTTTGTGGGATGGAGATACGCAGTATTTT. It specifies CASSLWDGDTQYF.